The following is a TCR beta chain sequence with its context. The antigen remains undetermined. These data originate in a study of human T cells and chemical hapten exposure. Study background: How much TCR each sample yielded varied, mostly because pooled library volumes differed slightly. General study points: The study found expanded TCRs formed significantly more large CDR3 similarity clusters than controls.

The time point here: pre-sensitization, week 0. Treatment: therapeutic diphenylcyclopropenone sensitization with weekly scalp DPC. Participating donors were patients with alopecia, aged 18 to 70 years, considered appropriate candidates for DPC. The CDR3 has 14 amino acids. V dropped 2 bases and J dropped 3 bases, with 8 bases sitting between them. Germline V gene sequence: CDR1 KGHSH, CDR2 LQKENI. In the study's own analysis: Per sample, the median was 95,638 TCRs, with values from around 25,000 to 690,000. TCRdb ran MiXCR on the RACE reads and lists one entry per CDR3 protein. It is TCRdb's table, rather than the study itself, that gives the V and J calls and clone size. Counted here are about 120,000 distinct CDR3 sequences, roughly 12% occurring once; the ten biggest clones make up approximately 2.8%.

Sample: whole blood, taken in connection with sensitization to the hapten diphenylcyclopropenone (DPC). This chain links TRBV18 with TRBJ1-5; D is undetermined. The source of this sequence is a woman aged 18-29 years with alopecia areata. Some clones in this sample may be carry-over from other donors' samples. CDR3 loop: CASSPADYNQPQHF. CDR3 bases: TGTGCCAGCTCACCAGCCGATTACAATCAGCCCCAGCATTTT.